This T cell receptor beta chain originates from a study of T cell responses to AZD1222 COVID-19 vaccine (dated by TCRdb to the early 2020s). In the study overall: TCR sequencing was performed for 230 to 250 trial participants, of whom some 200 were given two doses of AZD1222 and some 25 were given two doses of MenACWY control vaccine. Trial participants were enrolled into age subgroups of 18-55, 56-69 and 70-plus years, which contained 148, 28 and 57 TCR-sequenced participants, respectively.

Comments on this clone: Its cognate antigen has yet to be identified. No much larger clone is present one base from it, and per-base qualities are unavailable.

V is pared back by 2 bases and J by 2 bases, with 9 bases lying between the germline termini. According to the germline V gene, CDR1 reads MNHEY and CDR2 reads SVGEGT. Including the terminal cysteine and phenylalanine, the CDR3 comprises 14 residues. Of the read, only the CDR3 DNA is kept; its 42 bases are in frame from base 1. Findings and caveats that apply to the study as a whole: Conclusions about previously exposed vaccinees are limited, since just five or six AZD1222 recipients were seropositive for SARS-CoV-2 at baseline. After two AZD1222 doses, spike-specific TCR breadth and depth were significantly higher than at day 0 and than in MenACWY recipients. Reportedly, almost half of the unique spike-specific TCRs recognized epitopes lying outside the regions that are mutated in the B.1.351 and B.1.1.7 variants. Vaccine-associated CD4 TCRs spanned the whole spike protein, with dominant responses in regions 160-218 and 743-854. Participants were mostly white British, with more females than males. The authors suggested clonal diversity may have been underestimated. Because no samples from the day 14 peak response were available, repertoires could be characterized only after the peak T cell response. The 56-69-year group was small, and its depth increase did not reach significance, likely because of low power.

The time point label for this specimen denotes: about 28 days (+/-7) after the second vaccine dose. AZD1222 recipients with second doses at about 4 weeks or about 12 weeks were pooled, because spike-specific TCR depth and breadth did not differ between schedules. Vaccinee samples were obtained from the UK trials COV001 and COV002, which included a single-blind randomized controlled phase 2/3 trial of AZD1222 (ChAdOx1 nCoV-19) in healthy adults. Trial participant PBMC samples were collected at day 0 and day 28 after the second dose for TCRbeta chain sequencing. The CDR3 regions of human TCRbeta chains were analyzed by immunosequencing. The original pipeline was this. TCRs in the repertoires were matched against a reference library of SARS-CoV-2-specific TCRs that had been generated with the MIRA antigen-specificity platform. Breadth was defined as the fraction of unique TCRs that were SARS-CoV-2-associated, and depth was defined as the fraction of total T cells that were SARS-CoV-2-associated. Using the MIRA data, each spike-specific TCR was assigned both to the spike region to which the TCR was reactive and to a CD4 or CD8 class. Log10-transformed breadth and depth values were compared by one-way ANOVA with Sidak's multiple comparisons tests. TCRdb took over this immuneACCESS table, retaining in-frame rearrangements with V and J assigned. Such tables are incomplete; in checked studies, under half of the missing clones stem from an unresolved V gene, and the remainder is unexplained. That table supplies the V and J calls and clone size; D and trimming were determined from the DNA. Here the sample has 140,000 or so clones; 88% occur a single time. The leading ten clones occupy approximately 3% of the sample.

The chain is made from TRBV6-2 or TRBV6-3 and TRBJ1-1; the D gene remains uncertain. Sequencing was performed on peripheral blood, taken 28 days after the second AZD1222 dose. The receptor was isolated from an adult who received the AZD1222 COVID-19 vaccine. The CDR3 loop reads CASSYKSGNTEAFF. The sequenced DNA is TGTGCCAGCAGTTACAAGTCGGGTAACACTGAAGCTTTCTTT.